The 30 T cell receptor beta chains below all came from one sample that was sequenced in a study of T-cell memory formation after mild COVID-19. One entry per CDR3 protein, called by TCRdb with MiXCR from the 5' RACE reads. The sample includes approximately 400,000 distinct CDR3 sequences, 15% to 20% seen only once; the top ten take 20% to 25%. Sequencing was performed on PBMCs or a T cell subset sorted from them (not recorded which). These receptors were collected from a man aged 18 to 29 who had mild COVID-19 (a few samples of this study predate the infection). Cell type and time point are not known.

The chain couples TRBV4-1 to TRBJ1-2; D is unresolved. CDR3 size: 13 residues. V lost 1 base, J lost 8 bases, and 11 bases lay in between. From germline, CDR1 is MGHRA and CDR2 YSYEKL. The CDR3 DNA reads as TGCGCCAGCAGCCAAGTCTCAGAAGCGGGCTACACCTTC. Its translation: CASSQVSEAGYTF.

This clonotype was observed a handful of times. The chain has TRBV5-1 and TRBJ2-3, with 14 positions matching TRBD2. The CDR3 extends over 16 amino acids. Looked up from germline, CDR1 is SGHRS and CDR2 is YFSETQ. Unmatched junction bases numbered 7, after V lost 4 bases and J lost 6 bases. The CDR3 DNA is TGCGCCAGCAGCGTGGGGACTAGCGGGGGCCTTGATACGCAGTATTTT. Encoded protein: CASSVGTSGGLDTQYF.

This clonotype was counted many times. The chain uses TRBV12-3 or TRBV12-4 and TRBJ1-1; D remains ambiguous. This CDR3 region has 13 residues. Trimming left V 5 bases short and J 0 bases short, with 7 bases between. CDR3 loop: CASSRDMNTEAFF. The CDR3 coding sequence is TGTGCCAGCAGTCGAGACATGAACACTGAAGCTTTCTTT.

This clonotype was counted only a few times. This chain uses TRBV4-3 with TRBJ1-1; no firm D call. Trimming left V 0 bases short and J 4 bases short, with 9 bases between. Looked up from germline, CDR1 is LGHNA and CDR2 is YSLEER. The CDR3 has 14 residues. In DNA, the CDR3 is TGCGCCAGCAGCCAAGAGCCGGAGATCACTGAAGCTTTCTTT. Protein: CASSQEPEITEAFF.

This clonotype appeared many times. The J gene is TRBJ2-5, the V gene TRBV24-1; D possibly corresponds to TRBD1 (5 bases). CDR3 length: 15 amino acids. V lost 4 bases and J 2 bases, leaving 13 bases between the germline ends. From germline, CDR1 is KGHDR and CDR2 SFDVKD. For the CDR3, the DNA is TGTGCCACCAGTGACTCCGGTCCAGGGCAAGAGACCCAGTACTTC. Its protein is CATSDSGPGQETQYF.

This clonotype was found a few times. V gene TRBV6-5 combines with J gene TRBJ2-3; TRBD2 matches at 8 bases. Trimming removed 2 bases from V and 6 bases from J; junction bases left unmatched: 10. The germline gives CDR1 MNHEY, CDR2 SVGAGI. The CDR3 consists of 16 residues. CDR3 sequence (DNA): TGTGCCAGCAGTTACCCCTCCCGGGGGGGCCGGGATACGCAGTATTTT. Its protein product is CASSYPSRGGRDTQYF.

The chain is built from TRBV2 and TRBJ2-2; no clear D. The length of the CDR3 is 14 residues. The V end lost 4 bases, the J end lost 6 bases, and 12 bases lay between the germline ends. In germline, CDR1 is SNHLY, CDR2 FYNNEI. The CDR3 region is CASSVGNGPGELFF. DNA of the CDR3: TGTGCCAGCAGTGTGGGAAACGGGCCCGGGGAGCTGTTTTTT.

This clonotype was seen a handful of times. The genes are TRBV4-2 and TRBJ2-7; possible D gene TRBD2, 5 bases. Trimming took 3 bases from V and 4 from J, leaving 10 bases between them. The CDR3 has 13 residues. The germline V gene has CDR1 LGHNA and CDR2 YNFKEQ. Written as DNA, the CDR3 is TGTGCCAGCAGCCATGGTAGCGAGTACGAGCAGTACGTC. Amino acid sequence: CASSHGSEYEQYV.

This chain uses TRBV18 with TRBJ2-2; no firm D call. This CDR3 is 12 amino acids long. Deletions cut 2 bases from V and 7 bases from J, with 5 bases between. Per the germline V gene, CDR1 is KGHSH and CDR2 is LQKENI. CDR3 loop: CASSPDLGELFF. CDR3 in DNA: TGTGCCAGCTCACCAGACCTCGGGGAGCTGTTTTTT.

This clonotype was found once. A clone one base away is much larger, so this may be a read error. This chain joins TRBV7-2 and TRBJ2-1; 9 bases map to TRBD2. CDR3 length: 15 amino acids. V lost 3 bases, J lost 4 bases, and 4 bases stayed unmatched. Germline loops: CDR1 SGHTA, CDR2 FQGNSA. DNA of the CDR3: TGTGCCAGCAGCTTTGCGGCGGGGGGGTACAATGAGCAGTTCTTC. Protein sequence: CASSFAAGGYNEQFF.

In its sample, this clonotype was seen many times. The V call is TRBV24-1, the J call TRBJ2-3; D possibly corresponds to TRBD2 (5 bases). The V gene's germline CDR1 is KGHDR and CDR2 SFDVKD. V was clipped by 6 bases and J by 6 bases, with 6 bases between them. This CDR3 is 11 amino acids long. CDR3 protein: CATSSSDTQYF. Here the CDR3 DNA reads TGTGCCACCAGTTCTAGCGATACGCAGTATTTT.

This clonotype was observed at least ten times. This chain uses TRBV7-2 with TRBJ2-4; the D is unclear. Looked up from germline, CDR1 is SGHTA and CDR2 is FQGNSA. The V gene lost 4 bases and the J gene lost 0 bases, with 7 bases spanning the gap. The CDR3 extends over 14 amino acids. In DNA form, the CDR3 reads TGTGCCAGCAGCTCACGTGTAGCCAAAAACATTCAGTACTTC. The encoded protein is CASSSRVAKNIQYF.

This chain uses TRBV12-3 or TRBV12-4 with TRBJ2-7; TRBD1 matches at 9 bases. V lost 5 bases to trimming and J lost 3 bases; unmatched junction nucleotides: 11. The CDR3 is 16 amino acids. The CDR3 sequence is CASSPGTGRGRYEQYV. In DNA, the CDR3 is TGTGCCAGCAGTCCGGGGACAGGGCGTGGACGCTACGAGCAGTACGTC.

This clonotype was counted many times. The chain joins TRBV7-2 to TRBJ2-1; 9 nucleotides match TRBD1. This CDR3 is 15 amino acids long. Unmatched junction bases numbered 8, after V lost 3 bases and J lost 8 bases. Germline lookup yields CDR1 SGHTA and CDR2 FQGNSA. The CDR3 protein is CASSLGDRDFDEQFF. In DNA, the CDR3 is TGTGCCAGCAGCTTGGGGGACAGGGATTTCGATGAGCAGTTCTTC.

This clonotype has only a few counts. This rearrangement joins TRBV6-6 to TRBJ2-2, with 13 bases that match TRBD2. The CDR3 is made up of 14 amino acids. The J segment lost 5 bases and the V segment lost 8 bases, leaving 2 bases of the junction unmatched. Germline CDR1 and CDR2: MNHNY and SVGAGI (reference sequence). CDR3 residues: CASLGLAGTGELFF. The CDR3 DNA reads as TGTGCCAGCCTGGGACTAGCGGGGACCGGGGAGCTGTTTTTT.

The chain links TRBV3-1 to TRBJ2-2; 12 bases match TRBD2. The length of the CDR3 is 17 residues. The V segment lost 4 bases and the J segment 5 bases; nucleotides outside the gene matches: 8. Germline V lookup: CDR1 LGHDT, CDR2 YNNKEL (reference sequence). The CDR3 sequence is CASSRLTSGGTTGELFF. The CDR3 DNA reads TGTGCCAGCAGCCGCCTCACTAGCGGGGGGACGACCGGGGAGCTGTTTTTT. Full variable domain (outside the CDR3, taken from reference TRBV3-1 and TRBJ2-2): DTAVSQTPKYLVTQMGNDKSIKCEQNLGHDTMYWYKQDSKKFLKIMFSYNNKELIINETVPNRFSPKSPDKAHLNLHINSLELGDSAVYFCASSRLTSGGTTGELFFGEGSRLTVL.

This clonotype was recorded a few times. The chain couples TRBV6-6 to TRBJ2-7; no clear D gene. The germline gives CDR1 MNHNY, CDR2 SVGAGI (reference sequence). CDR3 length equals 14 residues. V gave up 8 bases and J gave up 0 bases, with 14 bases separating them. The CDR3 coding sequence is TGTGCCAGCTCCGACCTCTCCGTCTCCTACGAGCAGTACGTC. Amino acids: CASSDLSVSYEQYV.

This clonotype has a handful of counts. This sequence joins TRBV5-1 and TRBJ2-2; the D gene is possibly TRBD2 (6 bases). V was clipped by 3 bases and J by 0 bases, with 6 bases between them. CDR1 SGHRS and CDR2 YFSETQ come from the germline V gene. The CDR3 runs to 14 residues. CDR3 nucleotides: TGCGCCAGCAGCTGGGAGGCGAACACCGGGGAGCTGTTTTTT. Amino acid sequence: CASSWEANTGELFF. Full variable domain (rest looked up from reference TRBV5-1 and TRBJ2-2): KAGVTQTPRYLIKTRGQQVTLSCSPISGHRSVSWYQQTPGQGLQFLFEYFSETQRNKGNFPGRFSGRQFSNSRSEMNVSTLELGDSALYLCASSWEANTGELFFGEGSRLTVL.

The CDR3 region has the DNA TGTGCCAGCAGCTTCGGGGGGGCACCCCTCCACTTT. Translation: CASSFGGAPLHF. The rearrangement joins TRBV7-2 to TRBJ1-6; D is possibly TRBD1 (5 bases). Trimming left V 3 bases short and J 11 bases short, with 8 bases between. Germline V gene data show CDR1 as SGHTA and CDR2 as FQGNSA. The CDR3 extends over 12 amino acids.

The CDR3 DNA reads TGTGCCATCAACCGGGGACAGATGAACACTGAAGCTTTCTTT. This translates into CAINRGQMNTEAFF. The rearrangement links TRBV10-3 to TRBJ1-1; TRBD1 agrees at 7 bases. CDR1 and CDR2 from the germline V gene are ENHRY and SYGVKD. This CDR3 has 14 amino acids. With V trimmed by 7 bases and J by 0 bases, 5 bases remained unmatched.

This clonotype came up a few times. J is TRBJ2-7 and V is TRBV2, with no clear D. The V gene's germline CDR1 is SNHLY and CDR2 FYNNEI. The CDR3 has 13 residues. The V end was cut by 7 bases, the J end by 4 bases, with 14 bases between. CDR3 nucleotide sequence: TGTGCCAGCAAGCTAAACGACGGTTACGAGCAGTACTTC. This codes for CASKLNDGYEQYF.

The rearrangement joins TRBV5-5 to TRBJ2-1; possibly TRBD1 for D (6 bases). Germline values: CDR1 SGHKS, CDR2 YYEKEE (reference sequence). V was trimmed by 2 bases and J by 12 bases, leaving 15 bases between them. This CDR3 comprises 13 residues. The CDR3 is CASSLNRAPGQFF. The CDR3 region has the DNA TGTGCCAGCAGCTTAAACAGGGCCCCGGGGCAGTTCTTC.

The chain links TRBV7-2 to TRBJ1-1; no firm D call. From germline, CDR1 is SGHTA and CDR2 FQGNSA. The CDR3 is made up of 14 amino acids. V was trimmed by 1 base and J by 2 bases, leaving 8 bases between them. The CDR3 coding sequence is TGTGCCAGCAGCTTAGTTTATCGAAACACTGAAGCTTTCTTT. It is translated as CASSLVYRNTEAFF.

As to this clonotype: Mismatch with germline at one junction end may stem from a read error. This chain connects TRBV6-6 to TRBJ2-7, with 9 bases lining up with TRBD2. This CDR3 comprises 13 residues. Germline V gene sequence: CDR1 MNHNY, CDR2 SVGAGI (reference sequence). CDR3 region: CVTSGGPSYEQYF. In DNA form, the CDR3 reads TGCGTGACGAGCGGGGGGCCCTCCTACGAGCAGTACTTC.

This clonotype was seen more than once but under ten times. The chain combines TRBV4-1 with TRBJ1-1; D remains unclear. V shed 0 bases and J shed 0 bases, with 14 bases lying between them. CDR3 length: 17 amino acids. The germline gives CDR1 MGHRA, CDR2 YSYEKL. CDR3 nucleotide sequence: TGCGCCAGCAGCCAAGACGGGCAGACGGGTATGAACACTGAAGCTTTCTTT. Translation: CASSQDGQTGMNTEAFF.

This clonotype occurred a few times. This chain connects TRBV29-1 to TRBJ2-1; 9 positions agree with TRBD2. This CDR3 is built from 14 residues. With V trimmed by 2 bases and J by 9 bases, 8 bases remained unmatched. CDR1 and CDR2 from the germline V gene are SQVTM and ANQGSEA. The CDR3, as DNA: TGCAGCGTTGAAATGCGGGGGGGCCTCGGTGAGCAGTTCTTC. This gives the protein CSVEMRGGLGEQFF.

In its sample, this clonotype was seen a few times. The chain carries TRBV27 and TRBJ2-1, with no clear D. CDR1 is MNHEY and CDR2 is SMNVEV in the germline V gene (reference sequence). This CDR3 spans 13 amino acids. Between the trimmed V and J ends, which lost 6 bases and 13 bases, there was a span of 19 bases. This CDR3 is CASRSPGRSTQFF. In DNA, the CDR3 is TGTGCCAGCAGGAGTCCTGGCAGGTCCACTCAGTTCTTC.

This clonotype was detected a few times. The CDR3 here is CASSQEVAGGLDTQYF. The CDR3 nucleotides read TGCGCCAGCAGCCAAGAGGTAGCGGGGGGGCTTGATACGCAGTATTTT. The genes are TRBV4-1 and TRBJ2-3; 11 bases line up with TRBD2. Per the germline V gene, CDR1 is MGHRA and CDR2 is YSYEKL. Germline trimming cut 0 bases from V and 6 bases from J; bases unmatched to any gene: 5. This CDR3 spans 16 amino acids.

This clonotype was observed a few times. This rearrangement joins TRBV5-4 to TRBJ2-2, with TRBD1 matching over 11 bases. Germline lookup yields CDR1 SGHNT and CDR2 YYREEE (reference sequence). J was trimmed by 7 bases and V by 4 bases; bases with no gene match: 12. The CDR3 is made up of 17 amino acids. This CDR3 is CASSRRPGQGEHGELFF. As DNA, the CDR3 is TGTGCCAGCAGCAGACGACCGGGACAGGGGGAGCACGGGGAGCTGTTTTTT.

The CDR3 DNA is TGTGCCAGCAGCTTCGCCGGGACAGGGTCCTACAATGAGCAGTTCTTC. Protein sequence: CASSFAGTGSYNEQFF. The chain carries TRBV7-2 and TRBJ2-1; TRBD1 aligns across 9 bases. The germline gives CDR1 SGHTA, CDR2 FQGNSA. This CDR3 comprises 16 residues. Trimming removed 3 bases from V and 1 base from J; junction bases left unmatched: 4.